These 10 T cell receptor beta chains share one sample of origin, sequenced in a study of cytomegalovirus exposure and HLA in healthy donors (dated 2017 in TCRdb). The library came from the immunoSEQ multiplex PCR assay. For the multiplex PCR, a mixture combining 60 forward primers for TCR Vbeta segments and 13 reverse primers for TCR Jbeta segments was used. The table was pulled from immuneACCESS by TCRdb, which kept in-frame rearrangements only. Such tables lose some clones; where checked, under half of the loss comes from unresolved V genes, and the rest has no known cause. In all, the sample holds approximately 140,000 clones, and about 60% of those were seen once. The ten largest clones capture roughly 7% of the sample. Sequenced material: PBMCs. These TCRs come from a woman between 55 and 75 years old in good health and CMV-seropositive.

The chain combines TRBV4-3 with TRBJ2-1; TRBD2 matches 11 bases. Per germline, CDR1 LGHNA and CDR2 YSLEER. This CDR3 is 17 amino acids long. J was trimmed by 5 bases and V by 0 bases; bases with no gene match: 6. The CDR3 region has the DNA TGCGCCAGCAGCCAAGATCTTAGCGGGAGGGGGGACAATGAGCAGTTCTTC. As protein: CASSQDLSGRGDNEQFF.

This chain uses TRBV2 with TRBJ2-5; 8 bases are shared with TRBD1. The V gene end was trimmed by 6 bases and the J gene end by 1 base; junction bases not matched to a gene: 1. This CDR3 region has 13 residues. Germline CDR1 is SNHLY and CDR2 is FYNNEI. CDR3: CASSGQGQETQYF. In DNA, the CDR3 is TGTGCCAGCAGCGGACAGGGCCAAGAGACCCAGTACTTC.

V gene TRBV18 combines with J gene TRBJ2-2; D perhaps matches TRBD1 (6 bases). The germline V and J ends were trimmed by 0 bases and 3 bases, with 11 bases remaining between them. The CDR3 spans 16 residues. CDR1 and CDR2 from the germline V gene are KGHSH and LQKENI. The CDR3 here is CASSPPDSPYTGELFF. CDR3 DNA: TGTGCCAGCTCACCACCGGACAGTCCTTACACCGGGGAGCTGTTTTTT.

The chain has TRBV6-5 and TRBJ2-7; D unresolved. There are 15 residues in the CDR3. The V gene lost 5 bases and the J gene lost 4 bases, with 18 bases spanning the gap. The germline V gene has CDR1 MNHEY and CDR2 SVGAGI. In DNA form, the CDR3 reads TGTGCCAGCAGTCTGACTGAAGGAGCCCAATACGAGCAGTACTTC. Translating it yields CASSLTEGAQYEQYF.

CDR3 bases: TGTGCCAGCAGACCCTCCGGGACAGGGTATTCACCCCTCCACTTT. It translates to CASRPSGTGYSPLHF. The V and J genes are TRBV7-2 and TRBJ1-6; TRBD1 matches at 9 bases. The CDR3 consists of 15 residues. V trimming: 6 bases; J trimming: 8 bases; junction bases outside the gene matches: 8. Per germline, CDR1 SGHTA and CDR2 FQGNSA.

The genes are TRBV29-1 and TRBJ2-2; the match to TRBD2 covers 12 bases. The V gene end was trimmed by 5 bases and the J gene end by 5 bases; junction bases not matched to a gene: 12. Looked up from germline, CDR1 is SQVTM and CDR2 is ANQGSEA. This CDR3 contains 17 residues. In nucleotides, the CDR3 is TGCAGCGTTCGTACTAGCGGGAGGCAATCATTAACCGGGGAGCTGTTTTTT. Translated, it gives CSVRTSGRQSLTGELFF.

V is TRBV6-5 and J is TRBJ2-7; 8 positions match TRBD1. With V trimmed by 7 bases and J by 3 bases, 11 bases remained unmatched. The CDR3 runs to 15 residues. Germline CDR1 is MNHEY and CDR2 is SVGAGI. CDR3 protein: CASKGWGQAFYEQYF. The CDR3 DNA reads as TGTGCCAGCAAAGGATGGGGACAGGCGTTCTACGAGCAGTACTTC.

This clone was seen a few times. The chain's CDR3 is CAWSVDRDYEQYF. The CDR3 bases are TGTGCCTGGAGTGTAGACAGGGACTACGAGCAGTACTTC. The rearrangement uses TRBV30 and TRBJ2-7; 7 bases fit TRBD1. This CDR3 comprises 13 residues. The V gene end was trimmed by 0 bases and the J gene end by 3 bases; junction bases not matched to a gene: 2. The V gene's germline CDR1 is GTSNPN and CDR2 SVGIG (reference sequence).

To note about this clone: Other DNA sequences in this specimen translate into the identical CDR3. The chain uses TRBV28 and TRBJ2-7; 8 positions agree with TRBD1. The CDR3 is 15 amino acids. Germline trimming cut 6 bases from V and 4 bases from J; bases unmatched to any gene: 11. Germline assignment: CDR1 MDHEN and CDR2 SYDVKM. This CDR3 reads CASSPPTGGSYEQYF. The CDR3 bases are TGTGCCAGCAGCCCCCCCACAGGGGGGTCATACGAGCAGTACTTC.

The chain has TRBV10-3 and TRBJ2-7, with 10 bases aligning to TRBD1. V gave up 6 bases and J gave up 7 bases; unmatched junction bases: 9. The CDR3 totals 14 residues. The germline gives CDR1 ENHRY, CDR2 SYGVKD. The CDR3 region is CAISGQGGRGEQYF. The CDR3 DNA sequence: TGTGCCATCAGCGGACAGGGGGGGCGGGGGGAGCAGTACTTC.